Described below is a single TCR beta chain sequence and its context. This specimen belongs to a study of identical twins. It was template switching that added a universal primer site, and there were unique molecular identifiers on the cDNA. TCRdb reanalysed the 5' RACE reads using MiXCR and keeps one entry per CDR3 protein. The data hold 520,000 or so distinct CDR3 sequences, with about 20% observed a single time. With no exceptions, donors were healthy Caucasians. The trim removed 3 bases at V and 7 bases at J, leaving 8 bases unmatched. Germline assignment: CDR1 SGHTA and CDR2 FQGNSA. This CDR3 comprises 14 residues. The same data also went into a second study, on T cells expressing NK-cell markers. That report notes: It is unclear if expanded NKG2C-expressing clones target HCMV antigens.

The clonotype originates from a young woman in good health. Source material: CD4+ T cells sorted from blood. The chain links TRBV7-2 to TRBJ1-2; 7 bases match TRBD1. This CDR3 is CASSLRLTGSGYTF. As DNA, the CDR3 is TGTGCCAGCAGCTTGCGGTTGACAGGGAGTGGCTACACCTTC.